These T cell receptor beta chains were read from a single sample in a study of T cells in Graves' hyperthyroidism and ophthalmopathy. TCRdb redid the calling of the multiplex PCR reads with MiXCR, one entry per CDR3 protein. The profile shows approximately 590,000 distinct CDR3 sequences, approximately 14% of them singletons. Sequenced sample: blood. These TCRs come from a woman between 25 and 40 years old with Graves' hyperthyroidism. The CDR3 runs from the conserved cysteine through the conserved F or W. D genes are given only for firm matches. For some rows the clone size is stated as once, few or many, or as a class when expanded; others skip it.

CASSPGLAGGRSSYEQYF TGCGCCAGCAGTCCGGGACTAGCGGGAGGCAGAAGCTCCTACGAGCAGTACTTC TRBD2 once TRBJ2-7 TRBV10-1
CASSPRRGPGQVYEQYF TGTGCCAGCTCACCACGGAGGGGACCGGGACAGGTCTACGAGCAGTACTTC TRBD1 NA TRBJ2-7 TRBV18
CASSRGSDNEQFF TGTGCCAGCAGTCGTGGGAGTGATAATGAGCAGTTCTTC NA many TRBJ2-1 TRBV28
CASSLRNSGANVLTF TGTGCCAGCAGCTTAAGGAACTCTGGGGCCAACGTCCTGACTTTC NA many TRBJ2-6 TRBV7-2
CSVLIGDTEAFF TGCAGCGTCCTAATCGGGGACACTGAAGCTTTCTTT NA many TRBJ1-1 TRBV29-1
CASSALAGETQYF TGTGCCAGTAGTGCACTAGCGGGAGAGACCCAGTACTTC TRBD2 NA TRBJ2-5 TRBV19
CASSSGGEATYEQYF TGTGCCAGCAGTTCTGGGGGGGAGGCGACCTACGAGCAGTACTTC TRBD2 many TRBJ2-7 TRBV28
CASSLRASGGVTDTQYF TGCGCCAGCAGCTTGCGTGCTAGCGGGGGAGTCACAGATACGCAGTATTTT TRBD2 few TRBJ2-3 TRBV5-1
CASSTLTRQAIEAFF TGTGCCAGCAGCACACTTACCCGACAGGCAATTGAAGCTTTCTTT NA few TRBJ1-1 TRBV7-2
CASSQARREFGTKLYGYTF TGTGCCAGCAGCCAAGCTAGGAGGGAATTTGGAACTAAACTTTATGGCTACACCTTC NA NA TRBJ1-2 TRBV3-1
CATSPRGSTEAFF TGTGCCACCTCACCGCGGGGTAGCACTGAAGCTTTCTTT NA NA TRBJ1-1 TRBV6-1
CASSFGQGANSPLHF TGTGCCAGCAGTTTTGGACAGGGAGCTAATTCACCCCTCCACTTT TRBD1 NA TRBJ1-6 TRBV12-3/TRBV12-4
CASSQAVIFETQYF TGTGCCAGCAGCCAAGCGGTGATTTTCGAGACCCAGTACTTC NA few TRBJ2-5 TRBV14
CASSGFGGDPDTQYF TGCGCCAGCAGTGGGTTTGGGGGCGATCCAGATACGCAGTATTTT NA few TRBJ2-3 TRBV5-1
CASSAKTYNEQFF TGTGCCAGCAGCGCTAAGACTTACAATGAGCAGTTCTTC NA many TRBJ2-1 TRBV9
CSATPGINQPQHF TGCAGTGCTACACCGGGGATCAATCAGCCCCAGCATTTT NA few TRBJ1-5 TRBV20-1
CASSLVTVDSTIYF TGTGCCAGCAGCTTAGTGACCGTTGATAGCACCATATATTTT NA few TRBJ1-3 TRBV11-2
CASVTSGGMYTGELFF TGTGCTAGTGTCACCTCGGGAGGAATGTATACCGGGGAGCTGTTTTTT TRBD2 few TRBJ2-2 TRBV12-5
CASSRGSQDYGYTF TGTGCCAGCAGTCGTGGGAGTCAGGACTATGGCTACACCTTC NA NA TRBJ1-2 TRBV6-5
CASSPTSGDSYEQYF TGTGCCAGCTCCCCAACATCAGGGGACTCCTACGAGCAGTACTTC NA few TRBJ2-7 TRBV18
CSARQGGAYEQYF TGCAGTGCTCGACAGGGAGGTGCCTACGAGCAGTACTTC NA many TRBJ2-7 TRBV20-1
CAWIHEQYF TGTGCCTGGATCCACGAGCAGTACTTC NA many TRBJ2-7 TRBV30
CASSLIRGRQTGELFF TGCGCCAGCAGCTTAATCAGGGGGCGTCAAACCGGGGAGCTGTTTTTT TRBD1 NA TRBJ2-2 TRBV5-1
CASSPTGGDYGYTF TGTGCCAGCTCACCTACAGGAGGGGACTATGGCTACACCTTC NA many TRBJ1-2 TRBV18
CASSLAPSGEQYF TGCGCCAGCAGCTTGGCCCCTAGCGGCGAGCAGTACTTC TRBD2 many TRBJ2-7 TRBV5-1
CASILGYPPNNEQFF TGTGCCAGCATCCTAGGGTATCCTCCTAACAATGAGCAGTTCTTC NA many TRBJ2-1 TRBV12-3/TRBV12-4
CASSLRFYEQYF TGTGCCAGCAGCTTACGGTTCTACGAGCAGTACTTC NA few TRBJ2-7 TRBV7-9
CASSMGLFNYGYTF TGTGCCAGTAGTATGGGACTCTTTAACTATGGCTACACCTTC NA few TRBJ1-2 TRBV19
CASSNSGGGGLGSPLHF TGTGCCAGCAGCAATAGTGGGGGTGGGGGACTTGGGTCACCCCTCCACTTT NA many TRBJ1-6 TRBV11-2
CASRRGPPYEQYF TGTGCCAGCAGAAGAGGGCCTCCCTACGAGCAGTACTTC NA many TRBJ2-7 TRBV12-3/TRBV12-4
CASSTLGTEAFF TGTGCCAGCAGCACCCTGGGCACTGAAGCTTTCTTT NA few TRBJ1-1 TRBV7-9
CASRKPLGAPDNEQFF TGTGCCAGCAGGAAGCCGTTGGGGGCGCCGGACAATGAGCAGTTCTTC NA few TRBJ2-1 TRBV6-2/TRBV6-3
CSAYAATSGRYNEQFF TGCAGTGCGTACGCCGCGACTAGCGGGAGGTACAATGAGCAGTTCTTC TRBD2 few TRBJ2-1 TRBV20-1
CASSPPYRVDEQFF TGTGCCAGCAGCCCCCCTTACAGGGTCGATGAGCAGTTCTTC NA many TRBJ2-1 TRBV7-9
CASRRDRQYEQYF TGCGCCAGCAGGAGGGACCGCCAGTACGAGCAGTACTTC NA many TRBJ2-7 TRBV10-2
CASSPRAGGQNTGELFF TGTGCCAGCTCACCTAGAGCGGGAGGTCAGAACACCGGGGAGCTGTTTTTT TRBD2 few TRBJ2-2 TRBV18
CASSLGDRDEQYF TGTGCCAGCAGCTTGGGGGACAGGGACGAGCAGTACTTC TRBD1 NA TRBJ2-7 TRBV5-1
CASSQESADHYNEQFF TGCGCCAGCAGCCAAGAGTCAGCGGACCACTACAATGAGCAGTTCTTC NA few TRBJ2-1 TRBV4-1
CASRGTSGSVQNTGELFF TGTGCCAGCCGAGGGACTAGCGGGAGTGTGCAGAACACCGGGGAGCTGTTTTTT TRBD2 few TRBJ2-2 TRBV7-3
CASSQTDRLSSPLHF TGTGCCAGCAGCCAGACGGACCGTTTATCTTCACCCCTCCACTTT NA NA TRBJ1-6 TRBV3-1
CASKETGLVYEQYF TGTGCCAGCAAGGAGACAGGGTTGGTCTACGAGCAGTACTTC TRBD1 many TRBJ2-7 TRBV6-1
CASSPRYQGPEETQYF TGTGCCAGCAGCCCGAGATATCAGGGGCCAGAAGAGACCCAGTACTTC NA many TRBJ2-5 TRBV7-9
CASTWGTGTTYNEQFF TGCGCCAGCACTTGGGGGACAGGGACCACCTACAATGAGCAGTTCTTC TRBD1 NA TRBJ2-1 TRBV5-1
CASGVGVSTDTQYF TGTGCCAGCGGAGTCGGGGTTAGCACAGATACGCAGTATTTT NA few TRBJ2-3 TRBV5-6
CASSVDPGGFGTDTQYF TGTGCCAGCAGCGTAGATCCAGGCGGGTTTGGCACAGATACGCAGTATTTT NA few TRBJ2-3 TRBV9
CASSMGLAESTDTQYF TGTGCCAGCAGCATGGGACTAGCGGAGAGCACAGATACGCAGTATTTT TRBD2 NA TRBJ2-3 TRBV5-8
CASSLSLWTEAFF TGTGCCAGCAGTTTATCCCTATGGACAGAAGCTTTCTTT NA many TRBJ1-1 TRBV28
CASSSRRTSGSPGELFF TGTGCCAGCAGTTCGCGACGGACTAGCGGGAGTCCCGGGGAGCTGTTTTTT TRBD2 many TRBJ2-2 TRBV28
CSGNPGQGVNEQFF TGCAGCGGAAATCCGGGACAGGGGGTCAATGAGCAGTTCTTC TRBD1 NA TRBJ2-1 TRBV29-1
CASGSGTSGGHGETQYF TGTGCTAGTGGTTCCGGGACTAGCGGGGGCCACGGGGAGACCCAGTACTTC TRBD2 NA TRBJ2-5 TRBV12-5
CASSPGTVSGANVLTF TGTGCCAGCAGCCCCGGGACAGTCTCTGGGGCCAACGTCCTGACTTTC TRBD1 many TRBJ2-6 TRBV28
CACLKGTGGYQETQYF TGTGCCTGCTTGAAAGGGACAGGGGGCTACCAAGAGACCCAGTACTTC TRBD1 many TRBJ2-5 TRBV30
CASSMNFGTEYGYTF TGTGCCAGCAGCATGAATTTCGGGACAGAGTATGGCTACACCTTC TRBD1 few TRBJ1-2 TRBV5-6
CASSLVGGSYGYTF TGTGCCAGCAGCTTAGTCGGGGGATCCTATGGCTACACCTTC NA NA TRBJ1-2 TRBV7-2
CASSLAGTGHNEQFF TGTGCCAGCAGCTTAGCAGGGACAGGGCACAATGAGCAGTTCTTC TRBD1 few TRBJ2-1 TRBV7-2
CASSWLLSPYNGQFF TGTGCCAGCAGCTGGTTGTTAAGCCCCTACAATGGGCAGTTCTTC NA NA TRBJ2-1 TRBV7-9
CASSQDRGPLGIYEQYF TGTGCCAGCAGCCAGGACAGGGGGCCGCTAGGCATCTACGAGCAGTACTTC TRBD1 few TRBJ2-7 TRBV2
CASSERQGVGDTQYF TGTGCCAGCAGTGAGAGACAGGGGGTGGGAGATACGCAGTATTTT TRBD1 NA TRBJ2-3 TRBV6-1
CATSRDNSGNTIYF TGTGCCACCAGCAGAGACAACTCTGGAAACACCATATATTTT NA NA TRBJ1-3 TRBV15
CASSGEGFGYEQYF TGTGCCAGCAGTGGAGAGGGGTTTGGCTACGAGCAGTACTTC NA NA TRBJ2-7 TRBV6-1